This is a list of T cell receptor beta chains from one sample in a study of cytomegalovirus exposure and HLA in healthy donors. TCRdb's copy holds only in-frame clones and misses some; the assay was immunoSEQ multiplex PCR. Here the sample spans about 140,000 clones, over 70% being singletons. Material: PBMCs. The origin of the receptors is a woman in her thirties or forties in good health and CMV-seronegative. Each CDR3 is given with its conserved first and last residue. D genes are given only for firm matches. For some rows the clone size is stated as once, few or many, or as a class when expanded; others skip it.

>TRBJ2-7|.|.|TRBV28
CAIDRGASSYEQYF
TGTGCCATAGATCGGGGGGCAAGCTCCTACGAGCAGTACTTC
>TRBJ2-7|.|.|TRBV6-6
CASSYSRNRDYEQYF
TGTGCCAGCAGTTACTCAAGGAACCGGGACTACGAGCAGTACTTC
>TRBJ1-2|.|.|TRBV30
CAWHTGYLPPLGYTF
TGTGCCTGGCATACAGGGTATCTTCCCCCTTTAGGCTACACCTTC
>TRBJ1-6|TRBD1|.|TRBV11-2
CASQLSVGTGNSPLHF
TGTGCCAGCCAGTTATCGGTGGGGACAGGGAATTCACCCCTCCACTTT
>TRBJ2-7|.|once|TRBV6-5
CASSYGGASYSEQYF
TGTGCCAGCAGTTACGGGGGCGCGTCGTATAGCGAGCAGTACTTC
>TRBJ2-2|.|.|TRBV27
CASSSAHRDSETGELFF
TGTGCCAGCAGTTCCGCACACCGGGACTCTGAGACCGGGGAGCTGTTTTTT
>TRBJ2-7|TRBD2|.|TRBV9
CASSSSGGLYEQYF
TGTGCCAGCAGCTCTAGCGGGGGGCTTTACGAGCAGTACTTC
>TRBJ2-2|.|.|TRBV5-1
CASSLNGAGELFF
TGCGCCAGCAGCTTGAACGGTGCCGGGGAGCTGTTTTTT
>TRBJ1-3|.|.|TRBV5-1
CASSWEGYSGNTIYF
TGCGCCAGCAGCTGGGAGGGATACTCTGGAAACACCATATATTTT
>TRBJ2-3|.|.|TRBV5-6
CASSLRAGARTDTQYF
TGTGCCAGCAGCTTAAGGGCGGGGGCTCGCACAGATACGCAGTATTTT
>TRBJ2-5|.|.|TRBV5-1
CASSLRLLETQYF
TGCGCCAGCAGCTTGAGACTCCTTGAGACCCAGTACTTC
>TRBJ2-5|TRBD1|.|TRBV5-1
CASSWETGYQETQYF
TGCGCCAGCAGCTGGGAGACAGGGTACCAAGAGACCCAGTACTTC
>TRBJ1-5|.|once|TRBV29-1
CSVVVEDSGNQPQHF
TGCAGCGTTGTGGTGGAGGACAGCGGCAATCAGCCCCAGCATTTT
>TRBJ2-3|.|.|TRBV28
CASIDYRVGTDTQYF
TGTGCCAGCATAGATTACAGGGTTGGGACAGATACGCAGTATTTT
>TRBJ1-2|.|.|TRBV5-4
CASSSDSPNGYTF
TGTGCCAGCAGCTCGGACAGTCCCAATGGCTACACCTTC
>TRBJ1-2|.|few|TRBV4-1
CASSQDPQGLDGYTF
TGCGCCAGCAGCCAAGATCCTCAGGGGTTGGATGGCTACACCTTC
>TRBJ1-4|.|.|TRBV19
CASSIPGGGSEKLFF
TGTGCCAGTAGTATCCCCGGGGGAGGCAGTGAAAAACTGTTTTTT